The sequence of this T cell receptor (beta chain) was determined in a study of T cell responses to AZD1222 COVID-19 vaccine. The CDR3 contains 14 residues. The ends lost 6 bases at V and 3 bases at J; junction bases unmatched: 3. Germline-derived CDR1 and CDR2 are SGHDN and FVKESK. Sequenced by immunoSEQ multiplex PCR; TCRdb stores in-frame clones only, minus some. The profile shows roughly 160,000 clones, around 88% of them singletons. With respect to this clone: The antigen remains unidentified.

Whole-study findings and limits: Spike-spanning, vaccine-associated CD4 TCRs were dominant at 160-218 and 743-854.

Both about-4-week and about-12-week second-dose recipients were combined. The material sequenced was peripheral blood, taken 28 days after the second AZD1222 dose. The chain is built from TRBV14 and TRBJ2-1, with 9 bases lining up with TRBD2. The receptor comes from an adult who received the AZD1222 COVID-19 vaccine. CDR3 sequence: CASRLAGYYNEQFF. For the CDR3, the DNA is TGTGCCAGCAGGCTAGCGGGGTACTACAATGAGCAGTTCTTC.